This T cell receptor (beta chain) is drawn from a study of PD-L1 blockade in urothelial cancer. Whole-study context: Patients' atezolizumab regimen, 1,200 mg intravenously every 3 weeks, began in about 2014. Blood samples contained a median about 150,000 T cells.

Using immunoSEQ multiplex PCR, the repertoire was profiled, and TCRdb retains in-frame clones only, with some absent. The repertoire consists of roughly 50,000 clones, with approximately 90% occurring once and the leading ten covering approximately 7.1%. Germline CDR1 is SGHVS and CDR2 is FQNEAQ. There are 14 residues in the CDR3. V shed 6 bases and J 1 base; nucleotides not matched to a gene: 5. Patients' urothelial carcinoma was locally advanced or metastatic. Patients yielded 1 to 8 samples each, pretreatment and on-treatment. This sequence was found in a man between 60 and 75 years old with urothelial cancer. The sequences come from PBMCs, collected around atezolizumab (anti-PD-L1) treatment. V gene TRBV7-8 combines with J gene TRBJ2-5, with 7 bases matching TRBD1. The CDR3 region has the DNA TGTGCCAGCAGGCGTTGGGACAGCCAAGAGACCCAGTACTTC. Translation gives CASRRWDSQETQYF.